This T cell receptor beta chain was captured by sequencing in a study of CD8 T cells in Susac syndrome. A quantity of about 0.5 to 1 ug RNA underwent reverse transcription using random hexamers. TCRdb independently ran MiXCR on the immunoSEQ multiplex PCR reads; one entry per CDR3 protein. The sample has about 180,000 distinct CDR3 sequences, roughly 92% seen once; the top ten hold 0.1% to 0.13%. In Susac syndrome patients, recently defined diagnostic criteria for definite or probable disease were met. Germline loops: CDR1 SGHTA, CDR2 FQGNSA. V lost 1 base and J 3 bases, leaving 11 bases between the germline ends. The CDR3 has 15 residues.

This clonotype was obtained from a human donor with Susac syndrome. The sequenced sample was CD4+ T cells from PBMCs. This sequence joins TRBV7-2 and TRBJ2-3, with D uncertain. CDR3 nucleotides: TGTGCCAGCAGCTTAGGATACGGCAGGACAGATACGCAGTATTTT. It codes for CASSLGYGRTDTQYF.